This TCR beta chain was recorded in a study of blood T cells in healthy people across ages. No fewer than 7 million PBMCs went into each sample. A second PCR of roughly 7 to 11 cycles used a sample-barcoded 5' primer and a J-beta primer mix. Individual samples furnished no less than 2.5 million CDR3-containing paired-end reads apiece. TCRdb fed the 5' RACE reads into MiXCR, producing one record per CDR3 protein. The data contain approximately 830,000 distinct CDR3 sequences, 60% to 80% of them seen just once; the ten biggest clones take up about 27%. CDR1 is SGHTA, CDR2 FQGNSA, per germline. This CDR3 has 14 amino acids.

The sequenced sample was blood. The sequence was collected from a man younger than 40 in good health. The V and J genes are TRBV7-2 and TRBJ2-7, with a weak D call TRBD2 (5 bases). Near its end, the DNA agrees better with TRBJ2-5, so the J call may be wrong. The CDR3 nucleotides read TGTGCCAGCAGCTTAAGGAGGAATCGAGAGACCCAGTACTTC. This codes for CASSLRRNRETQYF.